What follows are 8 T cell receptor beta chains derived from one specimen sequenced in a study of CD8 T cells in ankylosing spondylitis. Findings of the study overall: A motif in TCR beta, a set of roughly eight highly homologous variants, appeared characteristic of ankylosing spondylitis blood.

TCRdb independently ran MiXCR on the 5' RACE reads; one entry per CDR3 protein. The table has 670,000 or so distinct CDR3 sequences, roughly 19% seen once. No antigens are known for them. The specimen sequenced was blood, either unsorted or a sorted T cell fraction (not recorded which). The receptor source for this set is a male donor with ankylosing spondylitis.

The chain uses TRBV9 and TRBJ2-4; 8 bases are a match to TRBD1. The V gene end was trimmed by 3 bases and the J gene end by 9 bases; junction bases not matched to a gene: 5. The germline V gene encodes CDR1 SGDLS and CDR2 YYNGEE. The CDR3 covers 13 residues. CDR3 nucleotides: TGTGCCAGCAGCGGGACAGGGCAGGGCATTCAGTACTTC. This codes for CASSGTGQGIQYF.

The genes are TRBV29-1 and TRBJ2-1, with D tentatively TRBD1 (6 bases). Trimming took 5 bases from V and 7 from J, leaving 15 bases between them. The CDR3 has 13 amino acids. CDR1 is SQVTM and CDR2 is ANQGSEA in the germline V gene. The DNA of the CDR3 is TGCAGCGTTATGGGGGAAGGGGGAAATGAGCAGTTCTTC. This sequence encodes CSVMGEGGNEQFF.

This rearrangement joins TRBV18 to TRBJ2-2, with D possibly TRBD2 on 6 matching bases. CDR3 length: 17 residues. Trimming shortened V by 2 bases and J by 4 bases, and 17 bases separated the two germline ends. Per germline, CDR1 KGHSH and CDR2 LQKENI. The CDR3 is CASSPVGSSVGTGELFF. The CDR3 DNA follows: TGTGCCAGCTCACCAGTCGGGAGTTCAGTTGGCACCGGGGAGCTGTTTTTT.

This clonotype was found a few times. The CDR3 reads CSATSGKAYNEQFF. As DNA, the CDR3 is TGCAGTGCAACTAGCGGCAAGGCTTACAATGAGCAGTTCTTC. This chain links TRBV20-1 with TRBJ2-1, with TRBD2 matching over 8 bases. The CDR3 has 14 amino acids. V lost 6 bases and J lost 4; bases outside the gene matches: 8. Germline V gene lookup returns CDR1 DFQATT and CDR2 SNEGSKA (reference sequence).

The CDR3 here is CASSQGADYEQYF. The CDR3 DNA reads TGTGCCAGCAGCCAAGGGGCAGACTACGAGCAGTACTTC. The chain recombines TRBV3-1 with TRBJ2-7; D not certain. The germline V gene has CDR1 LGHDT and CDR2 YNNKEL (reference sequence). V gave up 1 base and J gave up 3 bases, with 7 bases separating them. The CDR3 totals 13 residues.

This clonotype occurred a few times. The chain combines TRBV14 with TRBJ2-1; D is possibly TRBD1 (5 bases). Germline values: CDR1 SGHDN, CDR2 FVKESK. The germline V and J ends were trimmed by 4 bases and 7 bases, with 11 bases remaining between them. The CDR3 has 13 residues. The CDR3 DNA reads TGTGCCAGCAGCCCCGCCAGGGCTAATGAGCAGTTCTTC. This encodes CASSPARANEQFF.

The chain couples TRBV6-5 to TRBJ2-6; no definite D call. With 4 bases removed from V and 0 bases from J, the gap between germline ends came to 13 bases. From germline, CDR1 is MNHEY and CDR2 SVGAGI. CDR3 length: 17 residues. The CDR3 region has the DNA TGTGCCAGCAGTTCGGACGGAAGACACTCTGGGGCCAACGTCCTGACTTTC. As protein: CASSSDGRHSGANVLTF.

The sample holds one count of this clonotype. The chain carries TRBV2 and TRBJ2-5; D call uncertain. V lost 8 bases and J 5 bases, leaving 6 bases between the germline ends. The CDR3 contains 10 residues. Germline V gene data show CDR1 as SNHLY and CDR2 as FYNNEI. In DNA, the CDR3 is TGTGCCAGCCGGAAGGAGACCCAGTACTTC. Amino acid sequence: CASRKETQYF. Variable domain in full (rest from reference TRBV2 and TRBJ2-5): EPEVTQTPSHQVTQMGQEVILRCVPISNHLYFYWYRQILGQKVEFLVSFYNNEISEKSEIFDDQFSVERPDGSNFTLKIRSTKLEDSAMYFCASRKETQYFGPGTRLLVL.